This T cell receptor beta chain emerged from a study of CXCR3-negative and CXCR3-positive naive CD8 T cells (dated by TCRdb to about 2019). In terms of the full investigation: In total, about 150 million TRB reads were obtained, which works out to roughly 1.5 +/- 0.3 million reads per library. Diversity and physicochemical repertoire analyses covered around 10 donors pooled from two independent experiments. TRBV-TRBJ cluster analysis included naive subsets from roughly 5 donors and memory cells from 3 donors.

Sequencing was carried out with a NextSeq 550. The Human TCR Profiling Kit (MiLaboratory) was used to prepare UMI-labeled 5' RACE TRB cDNA libraries. cDNA synthesis used the entire amount of extracted RNA, and PCR amplification then used the entire amount of cDNA produced. Libraries were prepared in parallel using an identical number of PCR cycles. Under the source paper's analysis protocol: With a requirement of at least two reads per UMI, MIGEC and MiXCR extracted about 50,000 +/- 10,000 unique UMI-labeled TRB cDNA molecules per library. Each library averaged 40,000 +/- 10,000 functional in-frame TRB CDR3 nucleotide clonotypes without stop codons. After each sample was downsampled to 5000 UMI-labeled TRB molecules, VDJtools was used to calculate diversity metrics such as normalized Shannon-Wiener and Chao1. Clonotype-size-weighted physicochemical properties of the central five CDR3 residues (interaction energy, strength, volume and Kidera factor 4) were computed in VDJtools. With the reads reprocessed by TCRdb, a single entry stands for each CDR3 protein sequence and no DNA is reported. These V and J calls are TCRdb output, not the study's own analysis. The sample's clone listing holds some 140,000 distinct CDR3 sequences. In total, the top ten clones hold about 0.48% of the sample.

Paper-wide results and their limitations: Surface CD5, linked to self-reactivity in mice, was comparable between naive subsets; TCR interaction strength was therefore also inferred from TRB CDR3 physicochemical properties. Repertoire diversity was comparably high in both naive subsets but much lower in memory CD8+ T cells. Naive CXCR3-negative and CXCR3-positive cells from the same donor showed similar TRBV-TRBJ usage, whereas memory cells showed distinct patterns. TRB CDR3s from CXCR3-positive naive cells showed higher hydrophobicity (lower Kidera factor 4), lower energy, and higher strength and volume indices than CXCR3-negative naive cells. CXCR3 expression partially decreased after cryopreservation, so most assays used freshly isolated PBMCs.

Details on this clonotype: Its antigen is unknown.

For CDR1 and CDR2, the germline V gene (reference sequence) lists DFQATT and SNEGSKA. The cysteine opens and the phenylalanine closes a CDR3 of 15 amino acids. The nucleotide record is missing. For every CD8+ T cell subset, 300,000 cells were flow-sorted straight into RLT lysis buffer, and each subset was sorted in triplicate. To exclude memory contaminants, naive CD8+ T cells were stringently defined as CD45RO-CCR7+CD27+CD95-. Peripheral blood mononuclear cells were isolated from buffy coats by standard density gradient centrifugation. Naive CXCR3-negative and CXCR3-positive CD8+ T cells were flow-sorted on a FACSAria III. An RNeasy Mini Kit was used to extract total RNA from the sorted cells.

The sample comprised naive CXCR3+ CD8+ T cells from blood. The sample's cell subset or site label, in plain terms: CD45RO-CCR7+CD27+CD95- naive CD8+ T cells expressing CXCR3 (TNR3+). The TCR originated in a human donor in good health. Some clones in this sample may be carry-over from other donors' samples. The sequence links TRBV20-1 to TRBJ2-3; the D call from TCRdb, TRBD2, cannot be confirmed without DNA. The CDR3 here reads CSADGLAGPTDTQYF.